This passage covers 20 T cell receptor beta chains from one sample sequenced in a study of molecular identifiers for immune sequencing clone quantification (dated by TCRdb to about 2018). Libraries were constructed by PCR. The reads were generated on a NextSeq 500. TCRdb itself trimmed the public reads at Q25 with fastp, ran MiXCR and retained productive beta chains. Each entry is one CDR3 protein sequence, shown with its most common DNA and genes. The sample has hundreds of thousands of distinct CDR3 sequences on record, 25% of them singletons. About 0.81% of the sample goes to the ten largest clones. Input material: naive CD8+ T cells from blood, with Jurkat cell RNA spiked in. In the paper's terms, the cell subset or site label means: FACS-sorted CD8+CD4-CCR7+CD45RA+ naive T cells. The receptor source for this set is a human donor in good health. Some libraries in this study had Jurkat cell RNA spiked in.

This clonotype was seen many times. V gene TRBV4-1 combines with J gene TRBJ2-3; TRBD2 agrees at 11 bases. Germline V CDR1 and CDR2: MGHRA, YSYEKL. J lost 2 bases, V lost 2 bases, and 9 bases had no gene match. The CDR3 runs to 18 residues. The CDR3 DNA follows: TGCGCCAGCAGCCAAATCGAAGGACTAGCGGGCAACACAGATACGCAGTATTTT. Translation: CASSQIEGLAGNTDTQYF.

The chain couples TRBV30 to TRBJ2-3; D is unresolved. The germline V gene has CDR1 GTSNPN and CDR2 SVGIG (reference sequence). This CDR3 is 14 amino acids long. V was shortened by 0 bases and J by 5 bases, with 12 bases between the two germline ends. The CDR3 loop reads CAWSVPFWGDTQYF. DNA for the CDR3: TGTGCCTGGAGTGTACCCTTCTGGGGAGATACGCAGTATTTT. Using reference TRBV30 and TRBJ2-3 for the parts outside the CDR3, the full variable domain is SQTIHQWPATLVQPVGSPLSLECTVEGTSNPNLYWYRQAAGRGLQLLFYSVGIGQISSEVPQNLSASRPQDRQFILSSKKLLLSDSGFYLCAWSVPFWGDTQYFGPGTRLTVL.

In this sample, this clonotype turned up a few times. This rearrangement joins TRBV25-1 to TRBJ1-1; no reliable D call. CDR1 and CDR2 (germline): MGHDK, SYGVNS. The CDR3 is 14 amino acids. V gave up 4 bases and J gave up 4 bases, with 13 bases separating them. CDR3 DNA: TGTGCCAGCAGTGCCTTGGGGTTTGGCACTGAAGCTTTCTTT. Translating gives CASSALGFGTEAFF.

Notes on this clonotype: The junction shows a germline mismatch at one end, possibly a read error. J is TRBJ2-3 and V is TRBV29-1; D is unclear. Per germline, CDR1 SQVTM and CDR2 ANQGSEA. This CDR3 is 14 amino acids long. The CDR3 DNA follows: TGCAGCGTTGAGGGTGGAAAAGGAACAGATACGCAGTATTTC. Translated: CSVEGGKGTDTQYF.

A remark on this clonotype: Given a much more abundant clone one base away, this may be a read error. The CDR3 sequence is CATSTGGLSYNAQFF. DNA for the CDR3: TGTGCCACCAGCACAGGGGGCCTCTCCTACAATGCGCAGTTCTTC. V usage is TRBV15 and J usage is TRBJ2-1; TRBD1 agrees at 8 bases. Germline CDR1 and CDR2: LNHNV and YYDKDF (reference sequence). This CDR3 spans 15 amino acids.

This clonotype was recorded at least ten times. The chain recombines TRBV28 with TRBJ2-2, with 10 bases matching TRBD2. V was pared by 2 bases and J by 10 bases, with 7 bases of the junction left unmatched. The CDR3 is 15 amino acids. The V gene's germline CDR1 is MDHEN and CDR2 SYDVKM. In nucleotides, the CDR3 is TGTGCCAGCAGTTTAGGAATAGCGGGAGGCGTGGAGCTGTTTTTT. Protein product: CASSLGIAGGVELFF.

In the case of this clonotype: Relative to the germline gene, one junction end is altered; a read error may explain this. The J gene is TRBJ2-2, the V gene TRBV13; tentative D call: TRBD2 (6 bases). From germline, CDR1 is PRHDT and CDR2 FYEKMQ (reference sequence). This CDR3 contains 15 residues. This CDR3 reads CTSSLKGLITGELFF. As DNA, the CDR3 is TGTACCAGCAGCTTAAAGGGACTTATCACCGGGGAGCTGTTTTTT.

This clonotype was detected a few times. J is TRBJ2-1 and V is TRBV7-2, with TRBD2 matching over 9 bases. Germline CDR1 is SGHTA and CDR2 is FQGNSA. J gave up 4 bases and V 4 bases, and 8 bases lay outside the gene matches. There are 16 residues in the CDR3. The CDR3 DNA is TGTGCCAGCAGCTACTGGCGGGGGGGCCTTTACAATGAGCAGTTCTTC. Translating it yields CASSYWRGGLYNEQFF.

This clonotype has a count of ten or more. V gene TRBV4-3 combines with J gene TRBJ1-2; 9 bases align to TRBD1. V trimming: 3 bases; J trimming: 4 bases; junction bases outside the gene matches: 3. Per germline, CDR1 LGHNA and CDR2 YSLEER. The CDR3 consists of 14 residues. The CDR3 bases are TGCGCCAGCAGCCATGGACAGGGGACCTATGGCTACACCTTC. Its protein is CASSHGQGTYGYTF.

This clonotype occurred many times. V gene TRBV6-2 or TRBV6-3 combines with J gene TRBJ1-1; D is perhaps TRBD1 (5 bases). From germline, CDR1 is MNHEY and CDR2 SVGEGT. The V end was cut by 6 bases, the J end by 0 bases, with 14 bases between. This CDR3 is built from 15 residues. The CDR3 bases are TGTGCCAGCAGCCACCTGACAGTTATGAACACTGAAGCTTTCTTT. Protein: CASSHLTVMNTEAFF.

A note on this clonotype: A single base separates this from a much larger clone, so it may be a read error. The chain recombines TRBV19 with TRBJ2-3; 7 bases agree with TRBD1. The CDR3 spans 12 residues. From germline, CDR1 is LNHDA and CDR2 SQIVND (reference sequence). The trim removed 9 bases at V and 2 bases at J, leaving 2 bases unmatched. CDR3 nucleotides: TGTGCCAGGGGACAGCTCACAGATACGCAGTATTTT. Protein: CARGQLTDTQYF.

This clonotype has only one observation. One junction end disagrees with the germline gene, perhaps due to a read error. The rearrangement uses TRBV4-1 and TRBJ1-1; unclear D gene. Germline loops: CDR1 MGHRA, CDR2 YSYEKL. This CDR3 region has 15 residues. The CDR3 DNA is TGCGCCAGCAGCCTCGCCCCGCTTCCGAACACTGCAGCTTTCTTT. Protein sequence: CASSLAPLPNTAAFF.

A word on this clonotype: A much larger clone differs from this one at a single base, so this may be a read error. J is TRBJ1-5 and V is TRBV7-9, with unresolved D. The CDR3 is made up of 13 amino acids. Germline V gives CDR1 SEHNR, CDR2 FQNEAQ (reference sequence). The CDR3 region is CASNLVVGQPQHF. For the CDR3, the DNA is TGTGCCAGCAACTTAGTGGTTGGTCAGCCCCAGCATTTT. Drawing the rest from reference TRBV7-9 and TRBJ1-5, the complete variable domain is DTGVSQNPRHKITKRGQNVTFRCDPISEHNRLYWYRQTLGQGPEFLTYFQNEAQLEKSRLLSDRFSAERPKGSFSTLEIQRTEQGDSAMYLCASNLVVGQPQHFGDGTRLSIL.

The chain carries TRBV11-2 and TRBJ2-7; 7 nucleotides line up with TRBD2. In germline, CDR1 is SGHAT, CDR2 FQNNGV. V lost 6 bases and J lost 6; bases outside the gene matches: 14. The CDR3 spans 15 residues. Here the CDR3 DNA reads TGTGCCAGCAGGCCCAATCTTCAGGGCGGGGGCGAGCAGTACTTC. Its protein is CASRPNLQGGGEQYF.

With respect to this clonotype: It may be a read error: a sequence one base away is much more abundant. CDR3 in DNA: TGTGCCAGCAGTATAGGGACAGGGAGCACAGATACGCTGTATTTT. It specifies CASSIGTGSTDTLYF. The V gene is TRBV28, the J gene TRBJ2-3; TRBD1 matches at 9 bases. Germline V lookup: CDR1 MDHEN, CDR2 SYDVKM. This CDR3 has 15 residues.

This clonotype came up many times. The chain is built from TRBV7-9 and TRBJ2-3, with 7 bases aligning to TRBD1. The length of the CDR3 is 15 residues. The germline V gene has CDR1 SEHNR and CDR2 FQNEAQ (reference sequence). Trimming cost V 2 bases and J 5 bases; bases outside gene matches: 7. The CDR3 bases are TGTGCCAGCAGCTTATCACAGGGGATAAGAGATACGCAGTATTTT. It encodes CASSLSQGIRDTQYF.

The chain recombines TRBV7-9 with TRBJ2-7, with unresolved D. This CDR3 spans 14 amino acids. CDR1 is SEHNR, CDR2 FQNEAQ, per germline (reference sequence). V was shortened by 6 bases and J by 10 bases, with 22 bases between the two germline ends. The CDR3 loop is CASRNTESSYHQYF. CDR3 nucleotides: TGTGCCAGCAGAAACACGGAGTCGTCCTACCACCAGTACTTC.

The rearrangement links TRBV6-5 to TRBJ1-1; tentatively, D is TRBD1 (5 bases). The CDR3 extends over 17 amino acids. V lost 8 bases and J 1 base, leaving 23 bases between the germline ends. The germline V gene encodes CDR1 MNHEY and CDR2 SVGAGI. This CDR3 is CASDYSLQAQGNTEAFF. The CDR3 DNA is TGTGCCAGCGATTACTCGCTCCAGGCCCAGGGGAACACTGAAGCTTTCTTT.

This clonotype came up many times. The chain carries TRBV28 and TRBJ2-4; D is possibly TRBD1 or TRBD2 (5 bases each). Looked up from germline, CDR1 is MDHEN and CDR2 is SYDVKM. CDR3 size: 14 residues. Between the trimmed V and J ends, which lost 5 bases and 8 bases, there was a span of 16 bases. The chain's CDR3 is CASSLTPGPDIQYF. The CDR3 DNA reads TGTGCCAGCAGTCTTACTCCGGGACCGGACATTCAGTACTTC.

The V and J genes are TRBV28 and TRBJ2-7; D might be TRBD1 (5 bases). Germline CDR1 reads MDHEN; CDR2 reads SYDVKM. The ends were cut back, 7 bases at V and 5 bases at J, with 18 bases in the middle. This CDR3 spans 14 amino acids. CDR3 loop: CASTSMFRVHEQYF. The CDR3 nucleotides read TGTGCCAGCACCTCCATGTTCAGGGTGCACGAGCAGTACTTC.